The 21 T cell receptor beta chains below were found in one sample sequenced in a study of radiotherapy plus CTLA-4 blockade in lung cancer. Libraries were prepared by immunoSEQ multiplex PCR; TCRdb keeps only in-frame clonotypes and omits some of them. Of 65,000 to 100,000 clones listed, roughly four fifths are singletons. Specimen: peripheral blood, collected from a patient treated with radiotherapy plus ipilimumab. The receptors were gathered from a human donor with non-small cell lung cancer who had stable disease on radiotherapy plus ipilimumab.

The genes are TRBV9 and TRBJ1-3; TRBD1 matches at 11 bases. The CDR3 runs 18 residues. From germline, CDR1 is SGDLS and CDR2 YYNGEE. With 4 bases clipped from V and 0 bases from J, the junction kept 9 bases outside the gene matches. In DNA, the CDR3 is TGTGCCAGCAGCTCCAGTATGGGACAGGGGGTCTCTGGAAACACCATATATTTT. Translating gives CASSSSMGQGVSGNTIYF.

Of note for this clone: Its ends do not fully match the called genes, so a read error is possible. CDR3: CASRIDTRGTEAFF. The CDR3 region has the DNA TGTGCCAGTAGGATAGACACGCGGGGGACTGAAGCTTTCTTT. The J gene is TRBJ1-1, the V gene TRBV19; possibly TRBD1 for D (5 bases). The CDR3 runs 14 residues. Germline CDR1 and CDR2: LNHDA and SQIVND (reference sequence).

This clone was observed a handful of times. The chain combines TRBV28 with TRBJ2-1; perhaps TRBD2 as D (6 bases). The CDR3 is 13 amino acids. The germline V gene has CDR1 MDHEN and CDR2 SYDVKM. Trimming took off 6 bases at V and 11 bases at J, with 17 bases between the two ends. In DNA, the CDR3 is TGTGCCAGCAGGGCCCCGGAGGGCCTAAAGCAGTTCTTC. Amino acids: CASRAPEGLKQFF. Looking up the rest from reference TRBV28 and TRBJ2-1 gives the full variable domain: DVKVTQSSRYLVKRTGEKVFLECVQDMDHENMFWYRQDPGLGLRLIYFSYDVKMKEKGDIPEGYSVSREKKERFSLILESASTNQTSMYLCASRAPEGLKQFFGPGTRLTVL.

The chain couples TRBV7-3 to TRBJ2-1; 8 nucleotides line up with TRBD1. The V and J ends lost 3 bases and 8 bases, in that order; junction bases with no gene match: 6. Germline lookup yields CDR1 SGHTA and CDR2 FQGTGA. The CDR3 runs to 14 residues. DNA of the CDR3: TGTGCCAGCAGCTTCAGGGGGCGCATCGATGAGCAGTTCTTC. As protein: CASSFRGRIDEQFF.

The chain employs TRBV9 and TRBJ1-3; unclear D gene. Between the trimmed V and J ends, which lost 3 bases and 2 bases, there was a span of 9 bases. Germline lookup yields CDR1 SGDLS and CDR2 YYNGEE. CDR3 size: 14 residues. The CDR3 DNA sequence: TGTGCCAGCAGCGAGACTGCCGCTGGAAACACCATATATTTT. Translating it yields CASSETAAGNTIYF.

CDR3 amino acids: CASSTAGLRKETQYF. In DNA, the CDR3 is TGCGCCAGCAGCACGGCAGGCTTAAGGAAAGAGACCCAGTACTTC. This rearrangement joins TRBV5-1 to TRBJ2-5; no firm D call. The CDR3 extends over 15 amino acids. Trimming stripped 4 bases from V and 3 bases from J, with 16 bases between. Per the germline V gene, CDR1 is SGHRS and CDR2 is YFSETQ.

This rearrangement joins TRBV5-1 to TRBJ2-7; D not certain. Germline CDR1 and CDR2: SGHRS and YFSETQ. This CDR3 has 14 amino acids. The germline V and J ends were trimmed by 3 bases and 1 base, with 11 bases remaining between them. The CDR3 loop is CASSSLGRSYEQYF. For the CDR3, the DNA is TGCGCCAGCAGCTCCCTGGGCAGGTCCTACGAGCAGTACTTC.

CDR3 DNA: TGTGCCAGCTTCGCCCCAGGCTCTAGGAGCACCGGGGAGCTGTTTTTT. Amino acids: CASFAPGSRSTGELFF. The J gene is TRBJ2-2, the V gene TRBV2, with D unresolved. The CDR3 sequence is 16 residues long. V was shortened by 8 bases and J by 4 bases, with 20 bases between the two germline ends. Germline V gene sequence: CDR1 SNHLY, CDR2 FYNNEI.

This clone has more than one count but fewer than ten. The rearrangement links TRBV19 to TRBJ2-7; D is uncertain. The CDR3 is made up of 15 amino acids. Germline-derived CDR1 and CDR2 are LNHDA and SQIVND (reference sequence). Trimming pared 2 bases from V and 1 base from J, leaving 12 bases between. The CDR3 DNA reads TGTGCCAGTAGTATATCCCCAGGTTTGTCCTACGAGCAGTACTTC. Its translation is CASSISPGLSYEQYF.

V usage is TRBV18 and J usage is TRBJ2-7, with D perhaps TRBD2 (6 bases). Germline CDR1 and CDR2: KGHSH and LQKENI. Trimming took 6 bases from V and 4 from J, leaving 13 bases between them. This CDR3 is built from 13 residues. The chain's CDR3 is CASSSGTAYEQYF. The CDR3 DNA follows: TGTGCCAGCTCCTCCGGGACTGCTTACGAGCAGTACTTC.

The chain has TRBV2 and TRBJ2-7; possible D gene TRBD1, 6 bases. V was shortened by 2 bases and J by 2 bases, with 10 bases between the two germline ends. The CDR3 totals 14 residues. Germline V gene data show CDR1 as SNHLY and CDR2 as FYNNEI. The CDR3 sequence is CASSESGTTYEQYF. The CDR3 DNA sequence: TGTGCCAGCAGTGAATCGGGGACAACCTACGAGCAGTACTTC.

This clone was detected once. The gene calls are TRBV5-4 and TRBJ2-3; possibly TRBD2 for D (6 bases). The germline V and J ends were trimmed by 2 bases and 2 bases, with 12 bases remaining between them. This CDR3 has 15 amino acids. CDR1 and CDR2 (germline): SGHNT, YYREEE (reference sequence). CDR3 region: CASSLGAGLTDTQYF. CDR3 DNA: TGTGCCAGCAGCTTAGGGGCGGGACTCACAGATACGCAGTATTTT. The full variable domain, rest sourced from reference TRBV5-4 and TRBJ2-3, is ETGVTQSPTHLIKTRGQQVTLRCSSQSGHNTVSWYQQALGQGPQFIFQYYREEENGRGNFPPRFSGLQFPNYSSELNVNALELDDSALYLCASSLGAGLTDTQYFGPGTRLTVL.

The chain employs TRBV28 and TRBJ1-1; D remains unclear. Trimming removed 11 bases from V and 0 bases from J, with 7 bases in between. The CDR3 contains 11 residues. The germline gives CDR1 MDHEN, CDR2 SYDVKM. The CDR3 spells CAAFLNTEAFF. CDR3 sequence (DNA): TGTGCCGCTTTTTTGAACACTGAAGCTTTCTTT. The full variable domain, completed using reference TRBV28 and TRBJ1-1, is DVKVTQSSRYLVKRTGEKVFLECVQDMDHENMFWYRQDPGLGLRLIYFSYDVKMKEKGDIPEGYSVSREKKERFSLILESASTNQTSMYLCAAFLNTEAFFGQGTRLTVV.

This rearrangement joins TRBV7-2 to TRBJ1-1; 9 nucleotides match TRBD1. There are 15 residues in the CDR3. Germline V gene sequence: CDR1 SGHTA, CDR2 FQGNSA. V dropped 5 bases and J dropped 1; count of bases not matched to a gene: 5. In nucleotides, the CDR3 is TGTGCCAGCAGCCCGGGGACAGGGAAGAACACTGAAGCTTTCTTT. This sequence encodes CASSPGTGKNTEAFF. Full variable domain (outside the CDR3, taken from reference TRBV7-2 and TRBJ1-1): GAGVSQSPSNKVTEKGKDVELRCDPISGHTALYWYRQSLGQGLEFLIYFQGNSAPDKSGLPSDRFSAERTGGSVSTLTIQRTQQEDSAVYLCASSPGTGKNTEAFFGQGTRLTVV.

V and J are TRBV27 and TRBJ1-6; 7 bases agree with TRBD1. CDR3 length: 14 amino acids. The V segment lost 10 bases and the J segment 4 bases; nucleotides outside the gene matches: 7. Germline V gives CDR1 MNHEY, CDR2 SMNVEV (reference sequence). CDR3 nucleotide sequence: TGTGCCACGCGGGACAGTCTATATAATTCACCCCTCCACTTT. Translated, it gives CATRDSLYNSPLHF.

CDR3 sequence reads: CASSEEGRLRGNQPQHF. The CDR3 DNA reads as TGTGCCAGCAGTGAAGAGGGCAGGCTGAGGGGCAATCAGCCCCAGCATTTT. The chain links TRBV6-1 to TRBJ1-5; D call uncertain. The CDR3 consists of 17 residues. CDR1 is MNHNS and CDR2 is SASEGT in the germline V gene. V shed 1 base and J shed 2 bases, with 15 bases lying between them.

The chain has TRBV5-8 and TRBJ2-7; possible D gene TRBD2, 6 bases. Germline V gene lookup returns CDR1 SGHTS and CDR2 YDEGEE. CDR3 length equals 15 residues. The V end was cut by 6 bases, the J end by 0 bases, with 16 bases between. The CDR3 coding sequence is TGTGCCAGCAACTTCATCGGGGGTAGCTCCTACGAGCAGTACTTC. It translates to CASNFIGGSSYEQYF.

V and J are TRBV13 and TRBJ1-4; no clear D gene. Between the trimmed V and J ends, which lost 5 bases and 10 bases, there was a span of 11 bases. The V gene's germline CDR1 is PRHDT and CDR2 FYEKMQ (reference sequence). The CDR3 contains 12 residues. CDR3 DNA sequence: TGTGCCAGCAGCCGCGAAAACCGAAAACTGTTTTTT. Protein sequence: CASSRENRKLFF.

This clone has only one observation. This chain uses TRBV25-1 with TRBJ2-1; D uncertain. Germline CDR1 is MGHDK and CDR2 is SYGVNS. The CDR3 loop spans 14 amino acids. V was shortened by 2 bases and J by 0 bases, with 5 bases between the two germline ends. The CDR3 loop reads CASSERFSYNEQFF. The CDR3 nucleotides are TGTGCCAGCAGTGAAAGATTCTCCTACAATGAGCAGTTCTTC.

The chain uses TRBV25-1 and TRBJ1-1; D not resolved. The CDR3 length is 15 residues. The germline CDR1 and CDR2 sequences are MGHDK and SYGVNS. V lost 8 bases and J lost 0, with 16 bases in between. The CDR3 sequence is CASFHTTRVNTEAFF. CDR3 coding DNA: TGTGCCAGCTTCCATACGACACGAGTGAACACTGAAGCTTTCTTT. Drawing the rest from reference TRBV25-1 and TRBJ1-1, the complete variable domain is EADIYQTPRYLVIGTGKKITLECSQTMGHDKMYWYQQDPGMELHLIHYSYGVNSTEKGDLSSESTVSRIRTEHFPLTLESARPSHTSQYLCASFHTTRVNTEAFFGQGTRLTVV.

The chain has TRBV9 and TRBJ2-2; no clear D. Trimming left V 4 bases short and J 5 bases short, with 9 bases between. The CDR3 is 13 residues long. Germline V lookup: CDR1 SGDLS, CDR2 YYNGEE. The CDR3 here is CASSLGRTGELFF. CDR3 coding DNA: TGTGCCAGCAGCCTCGGACGTACCGGGGAGCTGTTTTTT.